Below, 20 T cell receptor beta chains from the same sample are listed, as sequenced in a study of CD8 T cells in ankylosing spondylitis. No antigens are known for them. Study-wide results and caveats: Typical of ankylosing spondylitis blood, it appeared, was a TCR beta motif of seven to nine highly homologous variants.

TCRdb used MiXCR to reprocess the 5' RACE reads, holding one entry per CDR3 protein. Counted here are roughly 400,000 distinct CDR3 sequences, 20% to 25% occurring once; the ten biggest clones make up approximately 16%. Sequencing was done on a sample of blood, either unsorted or a sorted T cell fraction (not recorded which). The source of these receptors is a male donor with ankylosing spondylitis.

This chain links TRBV2 with TRBJ2-1; TRBD2 matches 12 bases. The CDR3 extends over 15 amino acids. With V trimmed by 8 bases and J by 8 bases, 10 bases remained unmatched. The V gene's germline CDR1 is SNHLY and CDR2 FYNNEI. CDR3 amino acids: CASGRLAGVPDEQFF. The CDR3 coding sequence is TGTGCCAGCGGAAGACTAGCGGGAGTTCCGGATGAGCAGTTCTTC. Full variable domain (remainder filled in from reference TRBV2 and TRBJ2-1): EPEVTQTPSHQVTQMGQEVILRCVPISNHLYFYWYRQILGQKVEFLVSFYNNEISEKSEIFDDQFSVERPDGSNFTLKIRSTKLEDSAMYFCASGRLAGVPDEQFFGPGTRLTVL.

The chain carries TRBV12-3 or TRBV12-4 and TRBJ2-7; 8 nucleotides match TRBD2. The CDR3 length is 14 residues. With V trimmed by 7 bases and J by 5 bases, 10 bases remained unmatched. CDR3 bases: TGTGCCAGCACCCTCCGGGCGGGGGGCAACGAGCAGTACTTC. This encodes CASTLRAGGNEQYF.

This clonotype was seen a handful of times. The V call is TRBV5-1, the J call TRBJ2-2; 9 bases fit TRBD2. Germline V gene sequence: CDR1 SGHRS, CDR2 YFSETQ. After removal of 1 base from V and 7 bases from J, the junction contained 11 bases not matched to a gene. CDR3 length equals 17 residues. The CDR3 region has the DNA TGCGCCAGCAGCTTGACCGGGACTAGCCCCTTAGACGGGGAGCTGTTTTTT. This encodes CASSLTGTSPLDGELFF.

This chain connects TRBV6-1 to TRBJ1-5; D call uncertain. The CDR3 covers 15 residues. Germline assignment: CDR1 MNHNS and CDR2 SASEGT. V lost 8 bases and J lost 2, with 16 bases in between. CDR3 loop: CASPTTEGGNQPQHF. The CDR3 nucleotides read TGTGCCAGCCCCACCACAGAGGGCGGCAATCAGCCCCAGCATTTT.

Only a few counts were recorded for this clonotype. J is TRBJ1-6 and V is TRBV12-3 or TRBV12-4; the D is unclear. V lost 5 bases, J lost 10 bases, and 12 bases lay in between. The CDR3 totals 13 residues. DNA for the CDR3: TGTGCCAGCAGTCCTCCGGGAGGCTCACCCCTCCACTTT. This sequence encodes CASSPPGGSPLHF.

The rearrangement links TRBV12-3 or TRBV12-4 to TRBJ1-1; D is possibly TRBD1 (6 bases). V lost 1 base to trimming and J lost 4 bases, with 10 bases between them. The CDR3 has 14 amino acids. In DNA form, the CDR3 reads TGTGCCAGCAGTTTAGTTGAGACAGGCACTGAAGCTTTCTTT. This translates into CASSLVETGTEAFF.

The chain couples TRBV10-3 to TRBJ2-7; 9 nucleotides align to TRBD2. The CDR3 sequence is 15 residues long. Germline assignment: CDR1 ENHRY and CDR2 SYGVKD. J was trimmed by 0 bases and V by 5 bases; bases with no gene match: 5. The CDR3 nucleotides read TGTGCCATCAGTTCGGCTAGCGGGGACTCCTACGAGCAGTACTTC. Protein sequence: CAISSASGDSYEQYF.

J is TRBJ1-6 and V is TRBV6-1; TRBD1 is a possible D gene (5 bases). Germline CDR1 and CDR2: MNHNS and SASEGT. This CDR3 has 15 amino acids. V was shortened by 7 bases and J by 10 bases, with 20 bases between the two germline ends. In DNA form, the CDR3 reads TGTGCCAGCACCCCTAGTGTGGGGGTAAGATCACCCCTCCACTTT. Translation gives CASTPSVGVRSPLHF.

The chain recombines TRBV12-3 or TRBV12-4 with TRBJ1-5; no definite D call. Trimming removed 5 bases at V and 2 bases at J, with 10 bases between. The CDR3 is 14 residues long. The CDR3 DNA reads as TGTGCCAGCAGTCTTCAAAGGGGCAATCAGCCCCAGCATTTT. Translated, it gives CASSLQRGNQPQHF.

This clonotype was seen ten or more times. At one end the junction does not follow the germline gene, possibly because of a read error. CDR3 residues: CATSGTSGRTNYEQYF. The CDR3 DNA reads TGTGCCACCAGTGGGACTAGCGGGAGGACGAACTACGAGCAGTACTTC. The chain carries TRBV10-3 and TRBJ2-7, with TRBD2 identical over 15 bases. CDR1 is ENHRY, CDR2 SYGVKD, per germline. CDR3 size: 16 residues.

Ten or more counts support this clonotype. The chain joins TRBV28 to TRBJ2-1, with D perhaps matching TRBD2 (5 bases). V was pared by 9 bases and J by 1 base, with 16 bases between. This CDR3 has 15 residues. CDR1 and CDR2 from the germline V gene are MDHEN and SYDVKM. CDR3 in DNA: TGTGCCAGTGACTCGAGAGGGCTTTCCTACAATGAGCAGTTCTTC. Translation: CASDSRGLSYNEQFF.

This rearrangement joins TRBV12-3 or TRBV12-4 to TRBJ2-5; 8 nucleotides match TRBD2. The junction had 15 bases not matched to a gene; V was cut back by 1 base and J by 5 bases. The CDR3 consists of 18 residues. CDR3 sequence (DNA): TGTGCCAGCAGTTTAGTCGCGAGGGGACTAGGAGGAGGCGAGACCCAGTACTTC. It yields the protein CASSLVARGLGGGETQYF.

This clonotype has just a few counts. The chain couples TRBV25-1 to TRBJ2-2; D is undetermined. Germline V gene lookup returns CDR1 MGHDK and CDR2 SYGVNS. The CDR3 covers 13 residues. V was pared by 5 bases and J by 7 bases, with 11 bases between. Written as DNA, the CDR3 is TGTGCCAGCAGTCTGGGTGGGGTCGGGGAGCTGTTTTTT. Translating gives CASSLGGVGELFF. The whole variable domain, filled in from reference TRBV25-1 and TRBJ2-2, reads EADIYQTPRYLVIGTGKKITLECSQTMGHDKMYWYQQDPGMELHLIHYSYGVNSTEKGDLSSESTVSRIRTEHFPLTLESARPSHTSQYLCASSLGGVGELFFGEGSRLTVL.

The J gene is TRBJ1-1, the V gene TRBV28; a weak D match, TRBD1 (6 bases). V was clipped by 3 bases and J by 4 bases, with 18 bases between them. CDR3 length equals 16 residues. Germline V gene data show CDR1 as MDHEN and CDR2 as SYDVKM. CDR3 DNA: TGTGCCAGCAGTTTGGGGGCCGAGTTATGGCGCACTGAAGCTTTCTTT. It specifies CASSLGAELWRTEAFF.

The chain couples TRBV19 to TRBJ2-7; unclear D gene. Per the germline V gene, CDR1 is LNHDA and CDR2 is SQIVND (reference sequence). V gave up 3 bases and J gave up 2 bases, with 8 bases separating them. The length of the CDR3 is 13 residues. CDR3 bases: TGTGCCAGTAGTATTTTAGGGACCTACGAGCAGTACTTC. Protein product: CASSILGTYEQYF.

This clonotype was recorded a few times. The V and J genes are TRBV7-2 and TRBJ1-6; 8 bases agree with TRBD1. The V gene end was trimmed by 2 bases and the J gene end by 10 bases; junction bases not matched to a gene: 4. This CDR3 is built from 14 residues. Germline V lookup: CDR1 SGHTA, CDR2 FQGNSA. CDR3 amino acids: CASSLRTGQSPLHF. CDR3 nucleotide sequence: TGTGCCAGCAGCTTAAGGACAGGGCAATCACCCCTCCACTTT.

A single count supports this clonotype. The V and J genes are TRBV5-5 and TRBJ1-5; D not certain. Germline-derived CDR1 and CDR2 are SGHKS and YYEKEE (reference sequence). There are 15 residues in the CDR3. With 0 bases removed from V and 4 bases from J, the gap between germline ends came to 11 bases. The CDR3 nucleotides are TGTGCCAGCAGCTTGGTGCTCAGCCGGAATCAGCCCCAGCATTTT. This codes for CASSLVLSRNQPQHF.

This clonotype was observed a few times. The chain uses TRBV7-6 and TRBJ2-2; D is ambiguous. Germline-derived CDR1 and CDR2 are SGHVS and FNYEAQ. The V end was cut by 3 bases, the J end by 2 bases, with 4 bases between. This CDR3 has 13 amino acids. The CDR3 loop is CASSFSNTGELFF. In DNA, the CDR3 is TGTGCCAGCAGCTTCTCCAACACCGGGGAGCTGTTTTTT.

This clonotype was seen a few times. The chain couples TRBV10-3 to TRBJ1-5, with 7 bases matching TRBD1. This CDR3 has 13 residues. V gave up 8 bases and J gave up 7 bases; unmatched junction bases: 8. From germline, CDR1 is ENHRY and CDR2 SYGVKD. This chain's CDR3 is CAIGRQGGQPQHF. The CDR3 nucleotides read TGTGCCATCGGTCGACAGGGTGGCCAGCCCCAGCATTTT.

The rearrangement joins TRBV20-1 to TRBJ2-3, with 8 bases identical to TRBD2. Germline trimming cut 2 bases from V and 8 bases from J; bases unmatched to any gene: 12. Germline V gene lookup returns CDR1 DFQATT and CDR2 SNEGSKA (reference sequence). The CDR3 sequence is 15 residues long. CDR3 sequence (DNA): TGCAGTGCTAGACAGAGCGGGAGTGCGCCGTCTACGCAGTATTTT. It encodes CSARQSGSAPSTQYF.